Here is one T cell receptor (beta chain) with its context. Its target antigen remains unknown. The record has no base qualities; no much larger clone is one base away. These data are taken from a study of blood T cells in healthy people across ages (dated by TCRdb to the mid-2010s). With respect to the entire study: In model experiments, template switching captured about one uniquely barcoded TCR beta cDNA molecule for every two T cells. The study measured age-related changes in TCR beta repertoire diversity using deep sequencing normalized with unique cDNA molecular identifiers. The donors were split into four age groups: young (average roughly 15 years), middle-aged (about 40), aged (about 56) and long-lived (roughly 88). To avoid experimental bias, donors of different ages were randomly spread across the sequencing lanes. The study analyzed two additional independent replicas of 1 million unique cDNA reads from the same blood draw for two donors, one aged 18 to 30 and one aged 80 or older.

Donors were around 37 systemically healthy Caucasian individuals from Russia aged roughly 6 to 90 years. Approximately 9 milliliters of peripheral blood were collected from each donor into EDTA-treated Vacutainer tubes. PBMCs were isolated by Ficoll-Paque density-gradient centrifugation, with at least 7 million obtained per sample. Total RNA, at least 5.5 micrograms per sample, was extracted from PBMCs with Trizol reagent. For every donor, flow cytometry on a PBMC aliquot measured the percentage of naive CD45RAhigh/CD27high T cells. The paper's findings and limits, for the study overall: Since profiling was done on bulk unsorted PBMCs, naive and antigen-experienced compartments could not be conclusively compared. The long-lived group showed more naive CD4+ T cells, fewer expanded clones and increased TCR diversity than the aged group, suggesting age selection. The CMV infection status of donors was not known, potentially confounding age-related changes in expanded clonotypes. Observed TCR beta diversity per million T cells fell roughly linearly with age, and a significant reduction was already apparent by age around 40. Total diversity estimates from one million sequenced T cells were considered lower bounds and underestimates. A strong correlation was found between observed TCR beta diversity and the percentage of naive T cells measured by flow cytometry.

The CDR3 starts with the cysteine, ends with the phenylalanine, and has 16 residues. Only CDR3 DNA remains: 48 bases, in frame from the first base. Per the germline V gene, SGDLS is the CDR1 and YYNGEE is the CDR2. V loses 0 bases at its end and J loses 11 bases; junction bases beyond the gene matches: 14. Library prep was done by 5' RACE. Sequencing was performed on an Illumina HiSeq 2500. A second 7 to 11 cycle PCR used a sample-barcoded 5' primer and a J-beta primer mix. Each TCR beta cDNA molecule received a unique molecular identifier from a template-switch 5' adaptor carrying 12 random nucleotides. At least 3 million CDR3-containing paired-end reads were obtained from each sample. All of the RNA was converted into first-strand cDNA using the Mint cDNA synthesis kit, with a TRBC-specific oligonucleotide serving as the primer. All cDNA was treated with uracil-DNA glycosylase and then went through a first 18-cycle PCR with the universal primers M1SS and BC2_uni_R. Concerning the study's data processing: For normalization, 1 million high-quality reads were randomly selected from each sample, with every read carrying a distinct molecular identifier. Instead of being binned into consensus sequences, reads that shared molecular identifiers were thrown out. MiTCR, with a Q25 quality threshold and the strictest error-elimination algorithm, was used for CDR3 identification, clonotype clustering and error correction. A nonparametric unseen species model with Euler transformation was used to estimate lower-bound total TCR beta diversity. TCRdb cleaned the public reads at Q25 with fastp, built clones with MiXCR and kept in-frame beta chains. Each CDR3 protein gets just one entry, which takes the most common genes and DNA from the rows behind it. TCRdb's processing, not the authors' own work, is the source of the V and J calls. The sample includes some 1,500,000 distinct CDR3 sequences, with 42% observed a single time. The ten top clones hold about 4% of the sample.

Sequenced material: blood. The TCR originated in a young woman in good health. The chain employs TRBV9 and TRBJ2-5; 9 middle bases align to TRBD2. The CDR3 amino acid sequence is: CASSVGAGGSYNEQYF. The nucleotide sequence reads TGTGCCAGCAGCGTAGGAGCGGGGGGAAGCTACAATGAGCAGTACTTC.